This TCR beta chain is from a study of cytomegalovirus exposure and HLA in healthy donors. Study-wide background: Tens of millions of unique TCRs from HLA-typed donors made up an early data release. Regarding the study as a whole: TCR beta sequences reportedly predicted the HLA-A and HLA-B alleles of most subjects accurately. According to reports, the classifier identified cytomegalovirus status with high specificity and sensitivity.

With respect to this clone: The antigen is undetermined.

This PCR relied on a set of 60 Vbeta primers and 13 Jbeta primers. The assay was immunoSEQ multiplex PCR, and TCRdb's table has in-frame clones only and misses some. The table has about 140,000 clones, around 79% seen once; the top ten hold more than 3%. Germline loops: CDR1 LNHNV, CDR2 YYDKDF (reference sequence). There are 16 residues in the CDR3. Trimming cost V 0 bases and J 0 bases, with 8 bases left between them. V is TRBV15 and J is TRBJ2-2, with D maybe TRBD2 (5 bases). The clonotype comes from a female donor in good health and CMV-seronegative. Sequenced: PBMCs. CDR3 amino acids: CATSRERGPNTGELFF. In nucleotides, the CDR3 is TGTGCCACCAGCAGAGAAAGAGGGCCGAACACCGGGGAGCTGTTTTTT.